The 20 T cell receptor beta chains reported below all come from one sample, sequenced in a study of Ad26.COV2.S vaccination and SARS-CoV-2 variants. Using immunoSEQ multiplex PCR, the repertoire was profiled, and TCRdb retains in-frame clones only, with some absent. The sample includes over 400,000 clones, about 92% seen only once; the top ten take approximately 4.3%. Treatment defined: 15 to 20 received Ad26.COV2.S at low or high dose, single or two shots; about 5 received placebo; per-sample allocation not given. On day 63 after the first injection, vaccine and placebo recipients gave samples. The material was peripheral blood, obtained in a trial of Ad26.COV2.S vaccine versus placebo. The receptors were gathered from a person aged 18-60 years who received the Ad26.COV2.S COVID-19 vaccine or a placebo.

As regards this clone: Other DNA sequences within the sample encode an identical CDR3. The rearrangement uses TRBV7-9 and TRBJ2-3; the D call may be TRBD1 or TRBD2 (5 bases each). V shed 3 bases and J shed 6 bases, with 7 bases lying between them. The CDR3 is made up of 12 amino acids. Germline CDR1 and CDR2: SEHNR and FQNEAQ (reference sequence). For the CDR3, the DNA is TGTGCCAGCAGCTTCGGGGCGGATACGCAGTATTTT. It translates to CASSFGADTQYF.

The CDR3 nucleotides are TGTGCCAGCAGTCAGGGACAGGGAACCTACGAGCAGTACTTC. The encoded protein is CASSQGQGTYEQYF. The chain has TRBV6-6 and TRBJ2-7, with TRBD1 identical over 9 bases. The CDR3 has 14 amino acids. Germline assignment: CDR1 MNHNY and CDR2 SVGAGI (reference sequence). The V gene end was trimmed by 5 bases and the J gene end by 2 bases; junction bases not matched to a gene: 4.

The chain links TRBV7-3 to TRBJ2-7; 7 bases are a match to TRBD1. The V segment lost 5 bases and the J segment 3 bases; nucleotides outside the gene matches: 4. Germline V gene lookup returns CDR1 SGHTA and CDR2 FQGTGA. This CDR3 is built from 13 residues. CDR3 sequence: CASSIRQGYEQYF. Here the CDR3 DNA reads TGTGCCAGCAGCATCCGACAGGGCTACGAGCAGTACTTC.

This sequence joins TRBV28 and TRBJ2-2; no reliable D call. The CDR3 covers 15 residues. CDR1 is MDHEN, CDR2 SYDVKM, per germline. V was clipped by 3 bases and J by 0 bases, with 8 bases between them. The CDR3 protein is CASSLGHPNTGELFF. The CDR3 DNA reads as TGTGCCAGCAGTTTGGGCCACCCGAACACCGGGGAGCTGTTTTTT.

The chain carries TRBV13 and TRBJ2-3; possibly TRBD2 for D (6 bases). V was trimmed by 3 bases and J by 5 bases, leaving 18 bases between them. Germline assignment: CDR1 PRHDT and CDR2 FYEKMQ (reference sequence). The CDR3 consists of 16 residues. CDR3 DNA: TGTGCCAGCAGCTTGGCGGGATCAGTGGATTTAGATACGCAGTATTTT. As protein: CASSLAGSVDLDTQYF.

This chain uses TRBV6-1 with TRBJ1-1; the D is unclear. CDR3 size: 13 residues. Trimming took 3 bases from V and 6 from J, leaving 11 bases between them. CDR1 is MNHNS and CDR2 is SASEGT in the germline V gene. The CDR3: CASSDDPRSEAFF. CDR3 in DNA: TGTGCCAGCAGTGATGACCCCCGCTCTGAAGCTTTCTTT.

The chain recombines TRBV30 with TRBJ1-1; D uncertain. Germline loops: CDR1 GTSNPN, CDR2 SVGIG (reference sequence). V was shortened by 4 bases and J by 0 bases, with 12 bases between the two germline ends. The CDR3 sequence is 14 residues long. CDR3 DNA sequence: TGTGCCTGGACCCGCAGCCGTTTGAACACTGAAGCTTTCTTT. Protein: CAWTRSRLNTEAFF.

This clone was recorded a few times. V is TRBV4-3 and J is TRBJ2-1; weak D call: TRBD2 (5 bases). This CDR3 has 16 residues. In germline, CDR1 is LGHNA, CDR2 YSLEER. V lost 0 bases and J lost 4, with 13 bases in between. In nucleotides, the CDR3 is TGCGCCAGCAGCCAAGAGTGGGAGCGTGGGTACAATGAGCAGTTCTTC. Residues: CASSQEWERGYNEQFF.

The chain couples TRBV7-2 to TRBJ1-6, with 8 nucleotides matching TRBD1. This CDR3 is 15 amino acids long. Looked up from germline, CDR1 is SGHTA and CDR2 is FQGNSA. Trimming cost V 5 bases and J 3 bases; bases outside gene matches: 3. CDR3 in DNA: TGTGCCAGCAGCATTGACAGGGGCTATAATTCACCCCTCCACTTT. The encoded protein is CASSIDRGYNSPLHF.

The CDR3 protein is CASSARPGTDGYTF. The CDR3 bases are TGTGCCAGCAGCGCTCGACCCGGGACAGATGGCTACACCTTC. V gene TRBV7-8 combines with J gene TRBJ1-2, with 7 bases aligning to TRBD1. This CDR3 is built from 14 residues. CDR1 and CDR2 (germline): SGHVS, FQNEAQ. V shed 5 bases and J 6 bases; nucleotides not matched to a gene: 9.

The chain employs TRBV6-2 or TRBV6-3 and TRBJ2-7; perhaps D is TRBD1 or TRBD2 (5 bases each). Germline CDR1 and CDR2: MNHEY and SVGEGT. Trimming removed 8 bases from V and 9 bases from J, with 20 bases in between. The CDR3 consists of 13 residues. The DNA of the CDR3 is TGTGCCAGCCGCCAACGGGGCCAGGGCGGGCAGTACTTC. It encodes CASRQRGQGGQYF.

This rearrangement joins TRBV11-2 to TRBJ1-4, with D unclear. This CDR3 has 14 residues. V lost 3 bases to trimming and J lost 3 bases, with 8 bases between them. Germline lookup yields CDR1 SGHAT and CDR2 FQNNGV. In DNA form, the CDR3 reads TGTGCCAGCAGCTTCTCCGGTTCTAATGAAAAACTGTTTTTT. The encoded protein is CASSFSGSNEKLFF.

This clone was recorded once. The chain employs TRBV7-8 and TRBJ2-1; possibly TRBD1 or TRBD2 for D (5 bases each). Looked up from germline, CDR1 is SGHVS and CDR2 is FQNEAQ. CDR3 length: 16 amino acids. V gave up 5 bases and J gave up 0 bases, with 14 bases separating them. In DNA, the CDR3 is TGTGCCAGCAGCCGCCGGGGCAAGAGCTCCTACAATGAGCAGTTCTTC. It specifies CASSRRGKSSYNEQFF.

The rearrangement joins TRBV30 to TRBJ2-4; possible D gene TRBD1, 6 bases. The germline CDR1 and CDR2 sequences are GTSNPN and SVGIG (reference sequence). V was shortened by 4 bases and J by 1 base, with 11 bases between the two germline ends. This CDR3 contains 14 residues. CDR3 bases: TGTGCCTGGATCCCGCAGGGGGCCAAAAACATTCAGTACTTC. It yields the protein CAWIPQGAKNIQYF. The entire variable domain, with the rest obtained from reference TRBV30 and TRBJ2-4, is as follows: SQTIHQWPATLVQPVGSPLSLECTVEGTSNPNLYWYRQAAGRGLQLLFYSVGIGQISSEVPQNLSASRPQDRQFILSSKKLLLSDSGFYLCAWIPQGAKNIQYFGAGTRLSVL.

The V call is TRBV7-9, the J call TRBJ2-3; 7 nucleotides match TRBD1. The germline V gene has CDR1 SEHNR and CDR2 FQNEAQ (reference sequence). V lost 1 base and J lost 3; bases outside the gene matches: 7. This CDR3 has 16 residues. The CDR3 coding sequence is TGTGCCAGCAGCTTAGTAGGGACAGCCCAAACAGATACGCAGTATTTT. Translation: CASSLVGTAQTDTQYF.

The CDR3 here is CATSDHRDRQPQHF. CDR3 in DNA: TGTGCCACCAGTGACCACCGGGACAGGCAGCCCCAGCATTTT. V usage is TRBV24-1 and J usage is TRBJ1-5, with 8 positions matching TRBD1. The CDR3 has 14 residues. Germline V CDR1 and CDR2: KGHDR, SFDVKD. V shed 4 bases, J shed 7 bases, and the junction held 5 bases outside the gene matches.

The V gene is TRBV7-2, the J gene TRBJ2-1; TRBD2 agrees at 11 bases. The CDR3 sequence is 13 residues long. J gave up 15 bases and V 1 base, and 5 bases lay outside the gene matches. Germline CDR1 and CDR2: SGHTA and FQGNSA. CDR3 sequence: CASSLDEGTSGFF. The CDR3 DNA sequence: TGTGCCAGCAGCTTAGATGAGGGGACTAGCGGGTTCTTC.

The chain joins TRBV27 to TRBJ2-7; 14 bases fit TRBD2. The V gene end was trimmed by 5 bases and the J gene end by 7 bases; junction bases not matched to a gene: 7. The length of the CDR3 is 15 residues. CDR1 and CDR2 from the germline V gene are MNHEY and SMNVEV (reference sequence). The DNA of the CDR3 is TGTGCCAGCAGTCCCCCGACTAGCGGGAGGGGGGAGCAGTACTTC. Translation: CASSPPTSGRGEQYF.

The CDR3, as DNA: TGTGCCACGTCAGGCACTTATAATTCACCCCTCCACTTT. This codes for CATSGTYNSPLHF. The rearrangement uses TRBV7-2 and TRBJ1-6; D is ambiguous. The germline CDR1 and CDR2 sequences are SGHTA and FQGNSA. This CDR3 comprises 13 residues. V lost 10 bases and J lost 4, with 11 bases in between. The whole variable domain, remainder taken from reference TRBV7-2 and TRBJ1-6, is GAGVSQSPSNKVTEKGKDVELRCDPISGHTALYWYRQSLGQGLEFLIYFQGNSAPDKSGLPSDRFSAERTGGSVSTLTIQRTQQEDSAVYLCATSGTYNSPLHFGNGTRLTVT.

In DNA, the CDR3 is TGTGCCAGCAGCACGCGGGAGGGCCGTTACGAGCAGTACTTC. Translation gives CASSTREGRYEQYF. The chain combines TRBV7-8 with TRBJ2-7, with 9 nucleotides matching TRBD2. The CDR3 length is 14 residues. The trim removed 5 bases at V and 4 bases at J, leaving 6 bases unmatched. Germline V gene sequence: CDR1 SGHVS, CDR2 FQNEAQ. The full variable domain, with the rest looked up from reference TRBV7-8 and TRBJ2-7, is GAGVSQSPRYKVAKRGQDVALRCDPISGHVSLFWYQQALGQGPEFLTYFQNEAQLDKSGLPSDRFFAERPEGSVSTLKIQRTQQEDSAVYLCASSTREGRYEQYFGPGTRLTVT.